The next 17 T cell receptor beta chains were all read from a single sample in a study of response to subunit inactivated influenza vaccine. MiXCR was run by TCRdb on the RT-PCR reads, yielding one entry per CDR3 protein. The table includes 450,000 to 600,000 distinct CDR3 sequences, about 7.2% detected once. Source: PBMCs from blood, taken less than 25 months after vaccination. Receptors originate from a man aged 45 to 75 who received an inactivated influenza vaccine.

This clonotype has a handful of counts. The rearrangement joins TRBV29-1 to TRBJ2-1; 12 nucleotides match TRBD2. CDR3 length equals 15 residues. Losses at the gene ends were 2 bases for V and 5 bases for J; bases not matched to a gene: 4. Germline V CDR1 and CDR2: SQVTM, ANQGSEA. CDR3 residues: CSVELAGGPHNEQFF. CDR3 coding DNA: TGCAGCGTTGAACTAGCGGGAGGGCCGCACAATGAGCAGTTCTTC.

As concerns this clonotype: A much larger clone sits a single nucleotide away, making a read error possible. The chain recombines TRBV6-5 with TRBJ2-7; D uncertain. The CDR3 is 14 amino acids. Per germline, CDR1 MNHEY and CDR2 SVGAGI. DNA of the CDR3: TGTGCCAGCAGTAACTCGACGCCAGTTTACGAGCAGTACTTC. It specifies CASSNSTPVYEQYF.

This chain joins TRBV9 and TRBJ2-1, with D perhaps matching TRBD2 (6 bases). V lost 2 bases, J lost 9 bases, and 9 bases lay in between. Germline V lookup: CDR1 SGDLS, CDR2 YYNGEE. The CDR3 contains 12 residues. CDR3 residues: CASSVEGVEQFF. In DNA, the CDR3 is TGTGCCAGCAGCGTGGAGGGCGTTGAGCAGTTCTTC.

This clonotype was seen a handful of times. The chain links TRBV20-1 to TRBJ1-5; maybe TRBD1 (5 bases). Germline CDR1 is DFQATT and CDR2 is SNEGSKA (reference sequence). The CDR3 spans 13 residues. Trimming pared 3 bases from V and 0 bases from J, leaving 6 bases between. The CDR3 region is CSASGGSNQPQHF. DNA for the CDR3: TGCAGTGCTAGTGGGGGTAGCAATCAGCCCCAGCATTTT.

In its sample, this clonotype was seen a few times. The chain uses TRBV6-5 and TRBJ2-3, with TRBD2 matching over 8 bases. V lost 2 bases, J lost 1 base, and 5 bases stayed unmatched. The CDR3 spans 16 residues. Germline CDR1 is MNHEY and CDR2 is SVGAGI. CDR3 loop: CASSYAGGHRTDTQYF. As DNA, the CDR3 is TGTGCCAGCAGTTACGCGGGGGGCCATCGCACAGATACGCAGTATTTT.

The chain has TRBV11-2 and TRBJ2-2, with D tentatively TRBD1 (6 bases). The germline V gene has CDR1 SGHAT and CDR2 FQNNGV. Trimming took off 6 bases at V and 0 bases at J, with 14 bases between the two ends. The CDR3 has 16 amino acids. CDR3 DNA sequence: TGTGCCAGCAGACATTACAGGGTGACGAACACCGGGGAGCTGTTTTTT. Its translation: CASRHYRVTNTGELFF.

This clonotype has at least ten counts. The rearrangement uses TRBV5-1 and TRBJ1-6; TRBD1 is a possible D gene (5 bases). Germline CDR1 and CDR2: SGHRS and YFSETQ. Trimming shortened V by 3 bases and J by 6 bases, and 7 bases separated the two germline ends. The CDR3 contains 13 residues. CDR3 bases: TGCGCCAGCAGCTCAGACAGTAATTCACCCCTCCACTTT. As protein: CASSSDSNSPLHF.

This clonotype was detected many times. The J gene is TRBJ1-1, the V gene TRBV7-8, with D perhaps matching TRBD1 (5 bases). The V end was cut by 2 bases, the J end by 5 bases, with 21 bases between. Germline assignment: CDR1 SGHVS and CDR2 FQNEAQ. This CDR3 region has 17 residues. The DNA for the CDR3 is TGTGCCAGCAGCTTAACCGCCCAGGGTGGGTTGGCGACTGAAGCTTTCTTT. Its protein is CASSLTAQGGLATEAFF.

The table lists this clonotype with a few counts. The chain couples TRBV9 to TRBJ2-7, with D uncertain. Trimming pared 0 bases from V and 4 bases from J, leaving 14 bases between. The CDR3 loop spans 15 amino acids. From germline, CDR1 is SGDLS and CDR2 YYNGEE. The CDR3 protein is CASSVAWASGYEQYF. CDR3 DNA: TGTGCCAGCAGCGTAGCTTGGGCCAGTGGGTACGAGCAGTACTTC.

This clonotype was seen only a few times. CDR3 in DNA: TGTGCCAGCAGCCCCCTTAATGAAAAACTGTTTTTT. It is translated as CASSPLNEKLFF. V gene TRBV7-9 combines with J gene TRBJ1-4; D is uncertain. In germline, CDR1 is SEHNR, CDR2 FQNEAQ (reference sequence). The CDR3 totals 12 residues. Trimming removed 5 bases at V and 4 bases at J, with 5 bases between.

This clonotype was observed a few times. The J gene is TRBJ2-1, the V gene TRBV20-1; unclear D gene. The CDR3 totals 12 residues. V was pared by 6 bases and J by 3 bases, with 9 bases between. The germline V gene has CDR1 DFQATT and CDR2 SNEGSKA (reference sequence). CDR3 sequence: CSAIRVYNEQFF. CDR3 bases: TGCAGTGCAATCCGTGTCTACAATGAGCAGTTCTTC.

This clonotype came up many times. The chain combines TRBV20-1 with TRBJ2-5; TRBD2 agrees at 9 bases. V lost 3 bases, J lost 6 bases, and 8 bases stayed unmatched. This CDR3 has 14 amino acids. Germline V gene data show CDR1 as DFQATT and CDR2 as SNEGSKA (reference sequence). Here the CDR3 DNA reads TGCAGTGCTAGCCTTAGCGGGAGCAGAAAGACCCAGTACTTC. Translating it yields CSASLSGSRKTQYF.

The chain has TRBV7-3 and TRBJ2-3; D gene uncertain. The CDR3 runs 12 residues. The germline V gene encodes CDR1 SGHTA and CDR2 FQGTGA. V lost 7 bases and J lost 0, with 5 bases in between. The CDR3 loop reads CASKTSTDTQYF. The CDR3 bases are TGTGCCAGCAAGACTAGCACAGATACGCAGTATTTT.

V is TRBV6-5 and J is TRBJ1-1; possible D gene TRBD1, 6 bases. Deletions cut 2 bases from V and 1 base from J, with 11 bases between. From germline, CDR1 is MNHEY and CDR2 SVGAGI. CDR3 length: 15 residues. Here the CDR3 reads CASSYGRGRNTEAFF. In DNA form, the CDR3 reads TGTGCCAGCAGTTACGGCAGGGGAAGGAACACTGAAGCTTTCTTT.

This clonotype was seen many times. The CDR3: CASSPRQEGTGELFF. CDR3 DNA sequence: TGCGCCAGCAGCCCCCGACAAGAAGGCACCGGGGAGCTGTTTTTT. The rearrangement joins TRBV5-1 to TRBJ2-2; D is uncertain. This CDR3 is built from 15 residues. With 4 bases removed from V and 4 bases from J, the gap between germline ends came to 14 bases. Germline loops: CDR1 SGHRS, CDR2 YFSETQ.

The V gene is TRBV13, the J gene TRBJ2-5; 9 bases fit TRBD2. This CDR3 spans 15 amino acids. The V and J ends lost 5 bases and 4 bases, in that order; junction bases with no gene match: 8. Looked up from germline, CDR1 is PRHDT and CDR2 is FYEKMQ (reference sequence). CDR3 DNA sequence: TGTGCCAGCAGCGGGGTGACTAGCGGTACAGAGACCCAGTACTTC. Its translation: CASSGVTSGTETQYF. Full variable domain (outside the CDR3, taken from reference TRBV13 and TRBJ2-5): AAGVIQSPRHLIKEKRETATLKCYPIPRHDTVYWYQQGPGQDPQFLISFYEKMQSDKGSIPDRFSAQQFSDYHSELNMSSLELGDSALYFCASSGVTSGTETQYFGPGTRLLVL.

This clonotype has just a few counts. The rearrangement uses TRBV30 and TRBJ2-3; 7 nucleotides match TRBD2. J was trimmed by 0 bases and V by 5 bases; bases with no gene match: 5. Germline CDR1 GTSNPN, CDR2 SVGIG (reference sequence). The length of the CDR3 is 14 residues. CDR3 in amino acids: CAWQTSVSTDTQYF. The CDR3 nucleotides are TGTGCCTGGCAAACTAGCGTGAGCACAGATACGCAGTATTTT. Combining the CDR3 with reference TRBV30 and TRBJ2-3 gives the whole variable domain SQTIHQWPATLVQPVGSPLSLECTVEGTSNPNLYWYRQAAGRGLQLLFYSVGIGQISSEVPQNLSASRPQDRQFILSSKKLLLSDSGFYLCAWQTSVSTDTQYFGPGTRLTVL.